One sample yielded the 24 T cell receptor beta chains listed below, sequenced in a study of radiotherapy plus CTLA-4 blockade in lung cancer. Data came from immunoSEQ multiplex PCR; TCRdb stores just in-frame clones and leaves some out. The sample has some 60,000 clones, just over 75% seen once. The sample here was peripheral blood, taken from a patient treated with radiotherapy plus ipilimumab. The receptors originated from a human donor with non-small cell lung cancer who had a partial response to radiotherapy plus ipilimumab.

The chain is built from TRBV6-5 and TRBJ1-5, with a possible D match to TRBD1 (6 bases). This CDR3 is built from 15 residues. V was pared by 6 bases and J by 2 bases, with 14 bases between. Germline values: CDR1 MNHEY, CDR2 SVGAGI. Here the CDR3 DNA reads TGTGCCAGCAGATCCGGGACACAAGGCAATCAGCCCCAGCATTTT. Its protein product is CASRSGTQGNQPQHF.

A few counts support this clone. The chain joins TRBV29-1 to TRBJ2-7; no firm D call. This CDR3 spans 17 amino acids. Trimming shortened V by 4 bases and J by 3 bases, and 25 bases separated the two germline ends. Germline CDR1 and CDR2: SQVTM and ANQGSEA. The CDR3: CSVGADDRNGYFYEQYF. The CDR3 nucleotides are TGCAGCGTTGGGGCCGATGACCGGAACGGTTACTTCTACGAGCAGTACTTC.

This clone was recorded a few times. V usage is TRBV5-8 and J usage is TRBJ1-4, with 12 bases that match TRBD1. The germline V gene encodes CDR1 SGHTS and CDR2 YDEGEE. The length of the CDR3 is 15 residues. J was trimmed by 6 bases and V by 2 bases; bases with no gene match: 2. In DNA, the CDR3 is TGTGCCAGCAGCTTTGGGACAGGGGGCCATGAAAAACTGTTTTTT. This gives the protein CASSFGTGGHEKLFF.

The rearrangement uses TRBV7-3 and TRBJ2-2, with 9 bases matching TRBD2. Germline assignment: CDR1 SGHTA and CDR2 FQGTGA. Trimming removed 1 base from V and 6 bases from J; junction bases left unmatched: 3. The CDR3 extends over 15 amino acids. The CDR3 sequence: CASSLMAGGPGELFF. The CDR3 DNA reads TGTGCCAGCAGCTTAATGGCGGGGGGGCCCGGGGAGCTGTTTTTT.

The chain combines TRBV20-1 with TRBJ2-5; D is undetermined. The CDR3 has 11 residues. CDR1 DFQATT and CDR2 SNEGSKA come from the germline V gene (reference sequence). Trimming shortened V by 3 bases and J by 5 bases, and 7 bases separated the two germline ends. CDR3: CSARRSETQYF. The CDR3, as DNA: TGCAGTGCTAGGAGGAGCGAGACCCAGTACTTC.

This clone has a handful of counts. This CDR3 is CASSRTGGSTDTQYF. DNA of the CDR3: TGCGCCAGCAGCAGGACAGGGGGAAGCACAGATACGCAGTATTTT. V gene TRBV5-1 combines with J gene TRBJ2-3; 10 bases map to TRBD1. Germline-derived CDR1 and CDR2 are SGHRS and YFSETQ. After removal of 4 bases from V and 0 bases from J, the junction contained 2 bases not matched to a gene. The CDR3 runs to 15 residues.

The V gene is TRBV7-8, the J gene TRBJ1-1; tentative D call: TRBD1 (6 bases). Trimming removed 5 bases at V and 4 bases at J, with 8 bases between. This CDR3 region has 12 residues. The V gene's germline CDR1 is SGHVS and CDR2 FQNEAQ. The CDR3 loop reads CASSARGTEAFF. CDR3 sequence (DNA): TGTGCCAGCAGCGCCAGGGGCACTGAAGCTTTCTTT.

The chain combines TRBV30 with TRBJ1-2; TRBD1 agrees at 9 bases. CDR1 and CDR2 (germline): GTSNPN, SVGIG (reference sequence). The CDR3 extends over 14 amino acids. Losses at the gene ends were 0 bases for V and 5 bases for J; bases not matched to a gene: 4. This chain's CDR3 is CAWSVTGGQYGYTF. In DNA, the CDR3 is TGTGCCTGGAGTGTGACAGGGGGACAGTATGGCTACACCTTC. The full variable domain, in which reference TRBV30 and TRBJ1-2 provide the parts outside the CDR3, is SQTIHQWPATLVQPVGSPLSLECTVEGTSNPNLYWYRQAAGRGLQLLFYSVGIGQISSEVPQNLSASRPQDRQFILSSKKLLLSDSGFYLCAWSVTGGQYGYTFGSGTRLTVV.

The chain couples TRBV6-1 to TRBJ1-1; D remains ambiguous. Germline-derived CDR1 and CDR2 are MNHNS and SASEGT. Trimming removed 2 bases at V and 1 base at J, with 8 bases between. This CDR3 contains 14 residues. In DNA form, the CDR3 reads TGTGCCAGCAGTGAACCCAGATCGAACACTGAAGCTTTCTTT. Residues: CASSEPRSNTEAFF.

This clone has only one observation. This chain's CDR3 is CASSSTGTGGGYGYTF. The CDR3 DNA reads TGCGCCAGCAGCAGTACCGGGACAGGCGGAGGTTATGGCTACACCTTC. The rearrangement uses TRBV5-1 and TRBJ1-2, with 8 bases fitting TRBD1. This CDR3 region has 16 residues. Germline V gives CDR1 SGHRS, CDR2 YFSETQ. Germline trimming cut 4 bases from V and 5 bases from J; bases unmatched to any gene: 13.

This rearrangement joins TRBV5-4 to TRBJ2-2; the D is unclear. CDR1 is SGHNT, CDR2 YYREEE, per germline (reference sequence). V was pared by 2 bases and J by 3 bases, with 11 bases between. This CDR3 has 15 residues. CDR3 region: CASSFGGAYTGELFF. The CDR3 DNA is TGTGCCAGCAGCTTCGGCGGTGCGTACACCGGGGAGCTGTTTTTT.

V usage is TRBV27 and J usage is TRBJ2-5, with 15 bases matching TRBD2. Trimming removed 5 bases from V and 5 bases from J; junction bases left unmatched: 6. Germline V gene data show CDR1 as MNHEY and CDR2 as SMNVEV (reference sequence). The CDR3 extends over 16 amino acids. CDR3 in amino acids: CASSLGLAGGRETQYF. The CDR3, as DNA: TGTGCCAGCAGTCTCGGACTAGCGGGGGGGCGGGAGACCCAGTACTTC.

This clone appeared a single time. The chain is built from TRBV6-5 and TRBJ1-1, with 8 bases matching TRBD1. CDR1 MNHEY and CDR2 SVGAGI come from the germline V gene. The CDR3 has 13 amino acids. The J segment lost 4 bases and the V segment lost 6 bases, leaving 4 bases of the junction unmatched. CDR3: CASRDRAFTEAFF. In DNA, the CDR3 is TGTGCCAGCAGGGACAGGGCTTTCACTGAAGCTTTCTTT.

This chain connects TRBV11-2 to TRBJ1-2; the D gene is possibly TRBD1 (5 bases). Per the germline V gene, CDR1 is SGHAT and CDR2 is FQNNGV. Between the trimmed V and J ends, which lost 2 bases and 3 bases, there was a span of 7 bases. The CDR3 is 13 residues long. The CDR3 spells CASSLKGYYGYTF. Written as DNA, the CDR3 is TGTGCCAGCAGCTTAAAGGGGTACTATGGCTACACCTTC.

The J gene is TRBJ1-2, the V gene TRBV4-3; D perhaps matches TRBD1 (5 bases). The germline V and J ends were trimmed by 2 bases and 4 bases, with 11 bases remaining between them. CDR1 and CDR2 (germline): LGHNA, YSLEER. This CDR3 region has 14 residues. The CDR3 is CASSQSGLAYGYTF. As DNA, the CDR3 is TGCGCCAGCAGCCAATCAGGGTTGGCCTATGGCTACACCTTC.

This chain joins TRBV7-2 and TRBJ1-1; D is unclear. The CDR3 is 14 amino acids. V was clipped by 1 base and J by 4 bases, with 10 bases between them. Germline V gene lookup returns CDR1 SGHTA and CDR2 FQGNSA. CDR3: CASSLDSGGTEAFF. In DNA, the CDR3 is TGTGCCAGCAGCTTAGACTCCGGTGGCACTGAAGCTTTCTTT.

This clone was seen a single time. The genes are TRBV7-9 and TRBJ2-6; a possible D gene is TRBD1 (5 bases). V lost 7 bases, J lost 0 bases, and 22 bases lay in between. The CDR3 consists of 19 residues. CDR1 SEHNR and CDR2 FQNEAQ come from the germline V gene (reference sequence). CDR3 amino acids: CASTTSRQQVLSGANVLTF. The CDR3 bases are TGTGCCAGCACGACATCAAGACAACAGGTCCTCTCTGGGGCCAACGTCCTGACTTTC.

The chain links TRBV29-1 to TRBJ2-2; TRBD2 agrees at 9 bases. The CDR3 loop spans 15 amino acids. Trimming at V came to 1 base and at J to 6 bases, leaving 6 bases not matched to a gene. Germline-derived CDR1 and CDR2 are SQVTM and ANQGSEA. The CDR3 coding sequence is TGCAGCGTTGAAGGCACAGCGGGGGGCCCCGGGGAGCTGTTTTTT. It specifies CSVEGTAGGPGELFF.

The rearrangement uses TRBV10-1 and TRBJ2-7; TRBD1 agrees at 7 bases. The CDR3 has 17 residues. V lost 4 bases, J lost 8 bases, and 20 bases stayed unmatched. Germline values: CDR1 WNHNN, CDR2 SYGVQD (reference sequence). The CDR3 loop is CASSASNRPGQLGQQYF. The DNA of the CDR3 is TGCGCCAGCAGTGCGTCTAACCGGCCGGGACAGTTAGGCCAGCAGTACTTC.

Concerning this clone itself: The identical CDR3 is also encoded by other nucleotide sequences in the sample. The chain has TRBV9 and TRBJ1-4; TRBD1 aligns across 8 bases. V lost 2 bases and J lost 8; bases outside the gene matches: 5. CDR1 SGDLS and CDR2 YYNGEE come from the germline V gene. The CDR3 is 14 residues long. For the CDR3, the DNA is TGTGCCAGCAGCGTCGGACAGGGAAACGAAAAACTGTTTTTT. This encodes CASSVGQGNEKLFF.

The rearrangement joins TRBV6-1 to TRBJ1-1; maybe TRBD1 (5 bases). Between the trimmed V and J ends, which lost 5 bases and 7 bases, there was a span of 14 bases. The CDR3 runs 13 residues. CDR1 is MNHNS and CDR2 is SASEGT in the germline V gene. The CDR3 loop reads CASSSDILVEAFF. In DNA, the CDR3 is TGTGCCAGCAGTTCGGACATTTTGGTTGAAGCTTTCTTT.

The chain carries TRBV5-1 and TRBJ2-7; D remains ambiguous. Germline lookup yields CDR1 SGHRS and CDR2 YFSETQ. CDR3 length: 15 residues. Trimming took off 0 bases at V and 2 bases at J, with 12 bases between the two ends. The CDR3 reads CASSLEAGNTYEQYF. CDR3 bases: TGCGCCAGCAGCTTGGAGGCAGGAAACACCTACGAGCAGTACTTC.

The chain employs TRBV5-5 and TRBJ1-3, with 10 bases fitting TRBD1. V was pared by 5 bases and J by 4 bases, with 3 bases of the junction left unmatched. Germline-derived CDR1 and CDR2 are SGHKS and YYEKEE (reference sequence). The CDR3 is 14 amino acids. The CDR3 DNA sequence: TGTGCCAGCAGGCCGACAGGGGGCGGAAACACCATATATTTT. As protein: CASRPTGGGNTIYF.

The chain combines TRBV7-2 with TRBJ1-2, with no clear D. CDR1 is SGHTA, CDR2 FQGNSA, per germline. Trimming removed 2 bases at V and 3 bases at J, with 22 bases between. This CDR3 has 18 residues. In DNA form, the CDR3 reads TGTGCCAGCAGCTTATTTAGGACGCTACCCCCCGGGGACTATGGCTACACCTTC. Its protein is CASSLFRTLPPGDYGYTF.